The clone carrying this T cell receptor beta chain has more than one count but fewer than ten. The CDR3 extends over 12 amino acids. Trimming took 4 bases from V and 6 from J, leaving 7 bases between them. This sample is drawn from a study of T-cell reconstitution after alpha-beta-depleted transplantation in children. Preparation of the TCRbeta library used unique molecular identifiers. One entry per CDR3 protein, called by TCRdb with MiXCR from the PCR reads. Here the sample spans 250,000 to 300,000 distinct CDR3 sequences, 9.9% being singletons. The chain couples TRBV12-3 or TRBV12-4 to TRBJ1-5; D gene ambiguous. This clonotype was sampled from a human donor who donated a stem cell graft to a child with SCID. Sequencing was performed on PBMCs from the stem cell graft donor, taken from the stem cell graft. The CDR3 sequence is CASSWTSQPQHF. The CDR3 coding sequence is TGTGCCAGCAGTTGGACGTCTCAGCCCCAGCATTTT.